These 30 T cell receptor beta chains came from one sample sequenced in a study of control samples from healthy donors and cancer patients. Only in-frame clones appear in the TCRdb table, and some are missing; sequencing was by immunoSEQ multiplex PCR. The sample contains approximately 97,000 clones, around 92% of which appear only once. Sequencing used blood. The receptors originated from a woman younger than 35 in good health.

The chain has TRBV19 and TRBJ2-3, with 10 positions matching TRBD2. This CDR3 is built from 14 residues. Germline lookup yields CDR1 LNHDA and CDR2 SQIVND (reference sequence). J gave up 6 bases and V 2 bases, and 2 bases lay outside the gene matches. The CDR3 bases are TGTGCCAGTAGTATAAGAGCGGGAGGGGATACGCAGTATTTT. Residues: CASSIRAGGDTQYF.

The rearrangement links TRBV10-3 to TRBJ2-1, with D possibly TRBD2 on 5 matching bases. Trimming left V 2 bases short and J 2 bases short, with 13 bases between. The CDR3 contains 16 residues. The germline CDR1 and CDR2 sequences are ENHRY and SYGVKD. The CDR3 nucleotides are TGTGCCATCAGTGAGACGGGATCTCCAGCCTACAATGAGCAGTTCTTC. This encodes CAISETGSPAYNEQFF.

This chain joins TRBV27 and TRBJ2-2; TRBD1 is a possible D gene (5 bases). CDR1 is MNHEY and CDR2 is SMNVEV in the germline V gene (reference sequence). This CDR3 region has 13 residues. V lost 5 bases to trimming and J lost 7 bases, with 11 bases between them. As DNA, the CDR3 is TGTGCCAGCAGTCCAACAGGCGTCGGGGAGCTGTTTTTT. It specifies CASSPTGVGELFF.

This rearrangement joins TRBV7-2 to TRBJ1-3, with 7 bases fitting TRBD1. The germline gives CDR1 SGHTA, CDR2 FQGNSA. Germline trimming cut 5 bases from V and 0 bases from J; bases unmatched to any gene: 7. This CDR3 region has 16 residues. The CDR3 sequence: CASSATGSPSGNTIYF. DNA of the CDR3: TGTGCCAGCAGCGCGACAGGGTCCCCCTCTGGAAACACCATATATTTT.

The chain combines TRBV10-3 with TRBJ1-6; D possibly corresponds to TRBD1 (6 bases). The CDR3 loop spans 16 amino acids. In germline, CDR1 is ENHRY, CDR2 SYGVKD. The V and J ends lost 3 bases and 0 bases respectively, with 9 bases between them. Here the CDR3 reads CAISDKGGSYNSPLHF. CDR3 DNA: TGTGCCATCAGTGATAAGGGGGGCTCCTATAATTCACCCCTCCACTTT.

The rearrangement joins TRBV7-8 to TRBJ2-3, with D possibly called TRBD1 or TRBD2 (6 bases each). This CDR3 spans 16 amino acids. CDR1 and CDR2 (germline): SGHVS, FQNEAQ. V was pared by 3 bases and J by 1 base, with 14 bases between. The CDR3 sequence is CASSLRGAWGTDTQYF. CDR3 in DNA: TGTGCCAGCAGCTTGAGGGGGGCGTGGGGCACAGATACGCAGTATTTT.

This chain joins TRBV11-1 and TRBJ2-2; D remains ambiguous. Germline CDR1 reads SGHAT; CDR2 reads FQDESV (reference sequence). Trimming cost V 1 base and J 2 bases, with 11 bases left between them. CDR3 length equals 16 residues. CDR3 coding DNA: TGTGCCAGCAGCTTAGGTTTCCAGGTTAACACCGGGGAGCTGTTTTTT. Translating gives CASSLGFQVNTGELFF.

V gene TRBV29-1 combines with J gene TRBJ1-2; 7 bases are a match to TRBD1. The V and J ends lost 6 bases and 7 bases, in that order; junction bases with no gene match: 11. Per germline, CDR1 SQVTM and CDR2 ANQGSEA. The CDR3 is 13 residues long. The CDR3 bases are TGCAGCGTGCTACCGGGGACAGATCCTGGCTACACCTTC. Translation: CSVLPGTDPGYTF.

The genes are TRBV18 and TRBJ1-1; D not resolved. This CDR3 has 14 residues. The germline V gene has CDR1 KGHSH and CDR2 LQKENI. Trimming stripped 0 bases from V and 1 base from J, with 6 bases between. CDR3 loop: CASSPPSRNTEAFF. For the CDR3, the DNA is TGTGCCAGCTCACCACCGTCCAGGAACACTGAAGCTTTCTTT.

The chain employs TRBV4-1 and TRBJ2-1, with 9 positions matching TRBD2. Germline V gene sequence: CDR1 MGHRA, CDR2 YSYEKL. This CDR3 has 16 residues. With V trimmed by 0 bases and J by 9 bases, 9 bases remained unmatched. CDR3 DNA sequence: TGCGCCAGCAGCCAAGATTCCGGGACTAGCTCCGCTGAGCAGTTCTTC. Amino acid sequence: CASSQDSGTSSAEQFF.

The V call is TRBV7-9, the J call TRBJ2-7; TRBD2 aligns across 10 bases. After removal of 4 bases from V and 3 bases from J, the junction contained 3 bases not matched to a gene. Germline V gene data show CDR1 as SEHNR and CDR2 as FQNEAQ (reference sequence). The CDR3 has 14 residues. The CDR3 sequence: CASSYLAGDYEQYF. The CDR3 coding sequence is TGTGCCAGCAGCTATCTAGCGGGGGACTACGAGCAGTACTTC.

The rearrangement links TRBV21-1 to TRBJ2-1; TRBD2 was called by the table and not checked on the DNA. TRBV21-1 is noted as a pseudogene. The CDR3 totals 18 residues. CDR3 sequence (DNA): TGTGCCAGCAGCAAATCCCCCCAACTAGCGGGTACCTACAATGAGCAGTTCTTC. This codes for CASSKSPQLAGTYNEQFF.

V is TRBV27 and J is TRBJ1-5, with TRBD1 as a possible D gene (5 bases). V lost 6 bases to trimming and J lost 4 bases, with 7 bases between them. The CDR3 sequence is 12 residues long. Germline CDR1 MNHEY, CDR2 SMNVEV (reference sequence). In DNA, the CDR3 is TGTGCCAGCAGAACAGGTAATCAGCCCCAGCATTTT. The encoded protein is CASRTGNQPQHF.

The V gene is TRBV14, the J gene TRBJ1-2; possible D gene TRBD1, 5 bases. The CDR3 extends over 12 amino acids. Germline CDR1 and CDR2: SGHDN and FVKESK. Trimming left V 4 bases short and J 8 bases short, with 11 bases between. CDR3 loop: CASSPGAWGYTF. The CDR3, as DNA: TGTGCCAGCAGCCCCGGGGCATGGGGCTACACCTTC.

The rearrangement links TRBV10-1 to TRBJ1-2; possible D gene TRBD1, 6 bases. V lost 5 bases and J 4 bases, leaving 8 bases between the germline ends. Per germline, CDR1 WNHNN and CDR2 SYGVQD (reference sequence). This CDR3 comprises 12 residues. The DNA for the CDR3 is TGCGCCAGCAGTAAGGACAGCTATGGCTACACCTTC. Amino acids: CASSKDSYGYTF.

The rearrangement joins TRBV6-5 to TRBJ1-4; 9 bases map to TRBD1. The V segment lost 6 bases and the J segment 8 bases; nucleotides outside the gene matches: 7. The CDR3 runs 14 residues. Germline lookup yields CDR1 MNHEY and CDR2 SVGAGI. The CDR3 protein is CASRWDRELEKLFF. The CDR3 coding sequence is TGTGCCAGCAGGTGGGACAGGGAATTAGAAAAACTGTTTTTT.

V is TRBV27 and J is TRBJ2-2; 7 positions match TRBD2. V shed 2 bases and J 0 bases; nucleotides not matched to a gene: 3. This CDR3 region has 16 residues. CDR1 and CDR2 from the germline V gene are MNHEY and SMNVEV (reference sequence). The CDR3 bases are TGTGCCAGCAGTTTAGGGACTACTACGAACACCGGGGAGCTGTTTTTT. Its translation is CASSLGTTTNTGELFF.

The gene calls are TRBV5-1 and TRBJ2-1; 7 bases are a match to TRBD1. Germline V CDR1 and CDR2: SGHRS, YFSETQ. CDR3 length: 15 amino acids. V trimming: 1 base; J trimming: 2 bases; junction bases outside the gene matches: 3. CDR3 DNA sequence: TGCGCCAGCAGCTTGATTCAGGGGGCCTACAATGAGCAGTTCTTC. As protein: CASSLIQGAYNEQFF. Full variable domain (remainder filled in from reference TRBV5-1 and TRBJ2-1): KAGVTQTPRYLIKTRGQQVTLSCSPISGHRSVSWYQQTPGQGLQFLFEYFSETQRNKGNFPGRFSGRQFSNSRSEMNVSTLELGDSALYLCASSLIQGAYNEQFFGPGTRLTVL.

V is TRBV5-1 and J is TRBJ2-2; possibly TRBD2 for D (5 bases). Trimming shortened V by 2 bases and J by 4 bases, and 15 bases separated the two germline ends. Germline V gives CDR1 SGHRS, CDR2 YFSETQ. The CDR3 spans 16 residues. CDR3 amino acids: CASSFRIGSGTGELFF. CDR3 coding DNA: TGCGCCAGCAGCTTTCGAATCGGAAGCGGCACCGGGGAGCTGTTTTTT.

The rearrangement joins TRBV19 to TRBJ2-3; D is unclear. CDR3 length: 13 amino acids. Germline V gene lookup returns CDR1 LNHDA and CDR2 SQIVND (reference sequence). V shed 7 bases and J shed 5 bases, with 13 bases lying between them. CDR3 protein: CASTPRSRDTQYF. CDR3 coding DNA: TGTGCCAGTACTCCAAGGTCGAGAGATACGCAGTATTTT.

This chain connects TRBV2 to TRBJ2-3, with a possible D match to TRBD1 (6 bases). CDR3 length: 18 residues. Trimming took off 3 bases at V and 2 bases at J, with 21 bases between the two ends. Germline CDR1 reads SNHLY; CDR2 reads FYNNEI. The CDR3 sequence is CASSDLGTRRGSTDTQYF. The DNA for the CDR3 is TGTGCCAGCAGTGATCTAGGCACCCGCAGGGGATCCACAGATACGCAGTATTTT.

The chain recombines TRBV7-3 with TRBJ2-2; D not certain. The V and J ends lost 5 bases and 7 bases respectively, with 8 bases between them. The CDR3 runs 12 residues. Per the germline V gene, CDR1 is SGHTA and CDR2 is FQGTGA. The CDR3 loop is CASSRLIGELFF. In nucleotides, the CDR3 is TGTGCCAGCAGCCGCCTAATCGGGGAGCTGTTTTTT.

The chain is built from TRBV4-2 and TRBJ2-1; 12 positions match TRBD2. CDR1 and CDR2 (germline): LGHNA, YNFKEQ. Unmatched junction bases numbered 5, after V lost 4 bases and J lost 4 bases. The CDR3 covers 16 residues. CDR3 sequence: CASSLWGLAGYNEQFF. CDR3 sequence (DNA): TGTGCCAGCAGCCTCTGGGGACTAGCGGGTTACAATGAGCAGTTCTTC.

J is TRBJ1-1 and V is TRBV18; D remains unclear. The V end was cut by 1 base, the J end by 4 bases, with 10 bases between. This CDR3 is 14 amino acids long. The germline V gene encodes CDR1 KGHSH and CDR2 LQKENI. The CDR3 reads CASSPLSVSTEAFF. CDR3 DNA sequence: TGTGCCAGCTCACCACTGTCAGTTAGCACTGAAGCTTTCTTT.

The table lists this clone with a count of one. V usage is TRBV6-5 and J usage is TRBJ1-1; D remains unclear. The CDR3 consists of 11 residues. CDR1 and CDR2 from the germline V gene are MNHEY and SVGAGI. V was shortened by 5 bases and J by 5 bases, with 6 bases between the two germline ends. The CDR3 region has the DNA TGTGCCAGCAGTAGCTGGACTGAAGCTTTCTTT. It specifies CASSSWTEAFF.

The chain joins TRBV10-2 to TRBJ2-7, with D unclear. This CDR3 region has 14 residues. The V and J ends lost 4 bases and 1 base respectively, with 11 bases between them. Germline V gene sequence: CDR1 WSHSY, CDR2 SAAADI. The CDR3 DNA reads as TGCGCCAGCAGTGGACGCGACTTTTCCTACGAGCAGTACTTC. Translation gives CASSGRDFSYEQYF.

The chain is built from TRBV11-3 and TRBJ1-3, with a weak D call TRBD1 (5 bases). Looked up from germline, CDR1 is SGHNT and CDR2 is YENEEA. The CDR3 covers 14 residues. Between the trimmed V and J ends, which lost 4 bases and 3 bases, there was a span of 10 bases. DNA of the CDR3: TGTGCCAGCAGCTGGGGACGAAATGGAAACACCATATATTTT. This codes for CASSWGRNGNTIYF.

This clone was counted a single time. The chain has TRBV5-5 and TRBJ2-5, with 9 nucleotides matching TRBD2. The germline V gene has CDR1 SGHKS and CDR2 YYEKEE (reference sequence). The CDR3 totals 18 residues. V was pared by 0 bases and J by 4 bases, with 13 bases of the junction left unmatched. DNA of the CDR3: TGTGCCAGCAGCTTGGCGGGCGGGCGGCGGGGGGGCCGAGAGACCCAGTACTTC. This encodes CASSLAGGRRGGRETQYF.

The J gene is TRBJ1-4, the V gene TRBV6-1; 8 positions agree with TRBD1. This CDR3 has 15 amino acids. Germline-derived CDR1 and CDR2 are MNHNS and SASEGT. The junction had 6 bases not matched to a gene; V was cut back by 3 bases and J by 6 bases. The CDR3 loop reads CASSEWTGMDEKLFF. In DNA form, the CDR3 reads TGTGCCAGCAGTGAGTGGACAGGGATGGATGAAAAACTGTTTTTT.

The chain employs TRBV9 and TRBJ2-3; TRBD2 agrees at 8 bases. This CDR3 contains 16 residues. J was trimmed by 2 bases and V by 0 bases; bases with no gene match: 5. The germline CDR1 and CDR2 sequences are SGDLS and YYNGEE. The CDR3 DNA sequence: TGTGCCAGCAGCGTAGTCGGGGGGGCCACCACAGATACGCAGTATTTT. It translates to CASSVVGGATTDTQYF.